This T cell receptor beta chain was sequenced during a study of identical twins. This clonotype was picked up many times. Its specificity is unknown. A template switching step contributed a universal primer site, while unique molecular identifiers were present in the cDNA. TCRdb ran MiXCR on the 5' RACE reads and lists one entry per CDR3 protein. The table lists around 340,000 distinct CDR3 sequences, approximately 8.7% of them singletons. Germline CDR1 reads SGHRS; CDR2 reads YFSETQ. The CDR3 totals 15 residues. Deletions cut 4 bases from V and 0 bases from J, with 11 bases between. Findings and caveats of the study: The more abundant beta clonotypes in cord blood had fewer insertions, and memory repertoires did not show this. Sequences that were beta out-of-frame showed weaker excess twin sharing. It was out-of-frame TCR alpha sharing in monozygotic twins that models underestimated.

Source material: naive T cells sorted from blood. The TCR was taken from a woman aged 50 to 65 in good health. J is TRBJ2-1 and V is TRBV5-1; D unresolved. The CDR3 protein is CASSPSVGSYNEQFF. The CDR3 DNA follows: TGCGCCAGCAGCCCGAGCGTGGGCTCCTACAATGAGCAGTTCTTC.